These 23 T cell receptor beta chains were sequenced from one sample in a study of molecular identifiers for immune sequencing clone quantification. TCRdb recomputed calls from the PCR reads with MiXCR, one row per CDR3 protein. The data contain fewer than 350,000 distinct CDR3 sequences, 20% to 25% of them singletons. The sample comprised naive CD8+ T cells from blood, with Jurkat cell RNA spiked in. Subset given: FACS-sorted CD8+CD4-CCR7+CD45RA+ naive T cells. The source of these receptors is a human donor in good health. Some libraries in this study had Jurkat cell RNA spiked in.

This clonotype has only a few counts. This chain connects TRBV7-9 to TRBJ1-6, with D unresolved. Germline CDR1 reads SEHNR; CDR2 reads FQNEAQ (reference sequence). This CDR3 has 14 residues. V was clipped by 1 base and J by 7 bases, with 8 bases between them. CDR3 nucleotide sequence: TGTGCCAGCAGCTTAGGACGACTAAATTCACCCCTCCACTTT. This translates into CASSLGRLNSPLHF.

This clonotype was counted many times. This chain links TRBV25-1 with TRBJ2-3; a possible D gene is TRBD2 (5 bases). The V end was cut by 1 base, the J end by 3 bases, with 14 bases between. In germline, CDR1 is MGHDK, CDR2 SYGVNS. This CDR3 contains 16 residues. In DNA form, the CDR3 reads TGTGCCAGCAGTGAATTGGTGGGAGCTGGGACAGATACGCAGTATTTT. Protein product: CASSELVGAGTDTQYF.

This clonotype was seen many times. One end of the junction is discordant with germline, which a read error may explain. The J gene is TRBJ1-1, the V gene TRBV2; 9 bases are shared with TRBD1. CDR1 and CDR2 (germline): SNHLY, FYNNEI. The CDR3 is 15 amino acids. The CDR3 region is CASIEGDRANTEAFF. DNA of the CDR3: TGTGCCAGCATTGAAGGGGACAGGGCGAACACTGAAGCTTTCTTT. Full variable domain (outside the CDR3, taken from reference TRBV2 and TRBJ1-1): EPEVTQTPSHQVTQMGQEVILRCVPISNHLYFYWYRQILGQKVEFLVSFYNNEISEKSEIFDDQFSVERPDGSNFTLKIRSTKLEDSAMYFCASIEGDRANTEAFFGQGTRLTVV.

The chain carries TRBV6-5 and TRBJ2-2, with 7 bases fitting TRBD2. From germline, CDR1 is MNHEY and CDR2 SVGAGI. This CDR3 spans 18 amino acids. The trim removed 0 bases at V and 1 base at J, leaving 8 bases unmatched. For the CDR3, the DNA is TGTGCCAGCAGTTACTCGGTCAGCTTAGCGGGGAACACCGGGGAGCTGTTTTTT. Protein: CASSYSVSLAGNTGELFF.

In regard to this clonotype: Being one base from a much bigger clone, this may be a read error. The genes are TRBV4-3 and TRBJ2-7; no clear D. Germline V CDR1 and CDR2: LGHNA, YSLEER. The CDR3 sequence is 15 residues long. The CDR3 nucleotides read TGCGCCAGCAGCCAAGATTCGGCAGCGCACTACGAGCAGCACTTC. It specifies CASSQDSAAHYEQHF.

This chain joins TRBV6-5 and TRBJ1-1; tentatively, D is TRBD1 (5 bases). The CDR3 runs 13 residues. Deletions cut 10 bases from V and 1 base from J, with 13 bases between. Germline V gives CDR1 MNHEY, CDR2 SVGAGI. CDR3 residues: CATGGDWNTEAFF. CDR3 in DNA: TGTGCCACTGGGGGGGATTGGAACACTGAAGCTTTCTTT.

This clonotype has ten or more counts. The chain joins TRBV6-5 to TRBJ2-5; 8 bases map to TRBD2. V shed 7 bases, J shed 1 base, and the junction held 8 bases outside the gene matches. This CDR3 has 15 residues. CDR1 MNHEY and CDR2 SVGAGI come from the germline V gene. CDR3 nucleotides: TGTGCCAGCACCACTAGCGGAGCAATCCAAGAGACCCAGTACTTC. Protein product: CASTTSGAIQETQYF.

The chain is built from TRBV7-9 and TRBJ1-1; no firm D call. There are 13 residues in the CDR3. Trimming stripped 0 bases from V and 6 bases from J, with 8 bases between. Germline assignment: CDR1 SEHNR and CDR2 FQNEAQ (reference sequence). CDR3 residues: CASSLAGIAEAFF. The DNA of the CDR3 is TGTGCCAGCAGCTTAGCGGGTATCGCTGAAGCTTTCTTT.

Concerning this clonotype: A single base separates this from a much larger clone, so it may be a read error. The rearrangement joins TRBV5-1 to TRBJ2-5, with 9 bases identical to TRBD2. CDR3 length equals 15 residues. Per germline, CDR1 SGHRS and CDR2 YFSETQ. DNA for the CDR3: TGCGCCAGCAGCTCTACTAGCGGGTGGGAAGAGACCCGGTACTTC. Its translation: CASSSTSGWEETRYF.

This clonotype has ten or more counts. The gene calls are TRBV29-1 and TRBJ2-5, with TRBD1 identical over 7 bases. Losses at the gene ends were 4 bases for V and 9 bases for J; bases not matched to a gene: 14. There are 14 residues in the CDR3. Germline CDR1 is SQVTM and CDR2 is ANQGSEA. The CDR3 DNA reads as TGCAGCGTTGCCACACAGGGGCCCGCGTCGGCCCAGTACTTC. Residues: CSVATQGPASAQYF. The full variable domain, with the rest looked up from reference TRBV29-1 and TRBJ2-5, is SAVISQKPSRDICQRGTSLTIQCQVDSQVTMMFWYRQQPGQSLTLIATANQGSEATYESGFVIDKFPISRPNLTFSTLTVSNMSPEDSSIYLCSVATQGPASAQYFGPGTRLLVL.

This clonotype was observed at least ten times. This chain links TRBV7-9 with TRBJ2-3; D gene uncertain. CDR1 is SEHNR and CDR2 is FQNEAQ in the germline V gene (reference sequence). With 3 bases removed from V and 9 bases from J, the gap between germline ends came to 10 bases. This CDR3 has 12 residues. CDR3 in amino acids: CASSLLGKTQYF. The CDR3 nucleotides are TGTGCCAGCAGCTTGCTAGGTAAAACGCAGTATTTT.

Concerning this clonotype: The conserved final phenylalanine or tryptophan is absent from the CDR3, which likely points to a read error. The CDR3 loop reads CASSEGRSSGNTIYL. The CDR3 DNA reads as TGTGCCAGCAGCGAAGGACGGTCCTCTGGAAACACCATATATCTT. The genes are TRBV7-2 and TRBJ1-3; D gene ambiguous. Trimming left V 5 bases short and J 0 bases short, with 11 bases between. The CDR3 runs 15 residues. Germline V gene data show CDR1 as SGHTA and CDR2 as FQGNSA.

This clonotype was observed many times. The chain recombines TRBV7-6 with TRBJ2-7; D remains ambiguous. V was shortened by 9 bases and J by 2 bases, with 14 bases between the two germline ends. Germline CDR1 reads SGHVS; CDR2 reads FNYEAQ. This CDR3 region has 13 residues. CDR3 sequence (DNA): TGTGCCAGTTCGGAGCAGGAAGCCTACGAGCAGTACTTC. Its protein product is CASSEQEAYEQYF.

This clonotype was recorded many times. This chain links TRBV20-1 with TRBJ2-1; 11 nucleotides match TRBD2. Trimming cost V 1 base and J 8 bases; bases outside gene matches: 4. CDR1 is DFQATT and CDR2 is SNEGSKA in the germline V gene (reference sequence). The CDR3 covers 14 residues. The CDR3 DNA sequence: TGCAGTGCTAGAGGACTAGCGGGGATGGATGAGCAGTTCTTC. This translates into CSARGLAGMDEQFF.

This clonotype was seen ten or more times. The chain combines TRBV2 with TRBJ1-1; no clear D. Germline V gene data show CDR1 as SNHLY and CDR2 as FYNNEI. This CDR3 is built from 12 residues. Trimming left V 1 base short and J 8 bases short, with 8 bases between. The DNA of the CDR3 is TGTGCCAGCAGTGAAGTAGGACCCGAAGCTTTCTTT. Amino acid sequence: CASSEVGPEAFF.

This clonotype has ten or more counts. V and J are TRBV5-1 and TRBJ2-5, with D uncertain. With 4 bases removed from V and 7 bases from J, the gap between germline ends came to 8 bases. The length of the CDR3 is 11 residues. Germline V gene lookup returns CDR1 SGHRS and CDR2 YFSETQ. The CDR3 spells CASSPCGTQYF. Here the CDR3 DNA reads TGCGCCAGCAGCCCATGCGGGACCCAGTACTTC.

The chain is built from TRBV6-2 or TRBV6-3 and TRBJ1-1; tentative D call: TRBD1 (5 bases). This CDR3 has 14 amino acids. Germline lookup yields CDR1 MNHEY and CDR2 SVGEGT. The V gene lost 0 bases and the J gene lost 7 bases, with 12 bases spanning the gap. CDR3 sequence reads: CASSYSSRANEAFF. CDR3 DNA: TGTGCCAGCAGTTACTCATCCAGGGCAAATGAAGCTTTCTTT.

This clonotype was seen ten or more times. This chain connects TRBV10-2 to TRBJ1-1, with 7 bases matching TRBD1. Per the germline V gene, CDR1 is WSHSY and CDR2 is SAAADI. The length of the CDR3 is 17 residues. The trim removed 0 bases at V and 2 bases at J, leaving 9 bases unmatched. The DNA of the CDR3 is TGCGCCAGCAGTGAGTCGACAGGGAGGGATCTAAACACTGAAGCTTTCTTT. Translation gives CASSESTGRDLNTEAFF.

About this clonotype itself: This may come from a read error, since a much larger clone is one base off. The rearrangement uses TRBV29-1 and TRBJ1-1, with D perhaps TRBD1 (6 bases). The V end lost 3 bases, the J end lost 7 bases, and 12 bases lay between the germline ends. CDR1 is SQVTM and CDR2 is ANQGSEA in the germline V gene. The CDR3 totals 12 residues. CDR3 bases: TGCAGCGTTGATCCGGGGGGCAATGAAGCTTTCTTT. It yields the protein CSVDPGGNEAFF.

This clonotype was seen at least ten times. The chain recombines TRBV6-5 with TRBJ2-7, with 10 bases fitting TRBD1. V lost 2 bases and J lost 3; bases outside the gene matches: 1. Germline assignment: CDR1 MNHEY and CDR2 SVGAGI. CDR3 size: 14 residues. CDR3 nucleotides: TGTGCCAGCAGTTACGGGACAGGGGACTACGAGCAGTACTTC. Its protein is CASSYGTGDYEQYF.

This clonotype has just a few counts. V usage is TRBV7-9 and J usage is TRBJ2-5; D unclear. Germline V gene lookup returns CDR1 SEHNR and CDR2 FQNEAQ (reference sequence). This CDR3 contains 14 residues. Trimming removed 3 bases from V and 5 bases from J, with 13 bases in between. CDR3 loop: CASSFWDGMETQYF. The CDR3 region has the DNA TGTGCCAGCAGCTTTTGGGATGGGATGGAGACCCAGTACTTC. Based on the CDR3 plus reference TRBV7-9 and TRBJ2-5, the full variable domain is DTGVSQNPRHKITKRGQNVTFRCDPISEHNRLYWYRQTLGQGPEFLTYFQNEAQLEKSRLLSDRFSAERPKGSFSTLEIQRTEQGDSAMYLCASSFWDGMETQYFGPGTRLLVL.

Points on this clonotype: A much larger clone lies a single base off, so this may be a read error. CDR3 in amino acids: CASSLPRGITEAFF. The CDR3 bases are TGTGCCAGCAGCCTGCCGCGGGGGATCACTGAAGCTTTCTTT. V and J are TRBV9 and TRBJ1-1; tentative D call: TRBD1 (5 bases). The CDR3 contains 14 residues. The germline V gene has CDR1 SGDLS and CDR2 YYNGEE. Trimming took 4 bases from V and 4 from J, leaving 14 bases between them.

This clonotype was detected many times. The chain couples TRBV6-1 to TRBJ2-3; D may be TRBD1 (6 bases). Trimming cost V 4 bases and J 4 bases, with 15 bases left between them. The germline gives CDR1 MNHNS, CDR2 SASEGT. CDR3 size: 15 residues. CDR3 sequence (DNA): TGTGCCAGCAGTGGTCTGACAGGATCCGCAGATACGCAGTATTTT. This codes for CASSGLTGSADTQYF.